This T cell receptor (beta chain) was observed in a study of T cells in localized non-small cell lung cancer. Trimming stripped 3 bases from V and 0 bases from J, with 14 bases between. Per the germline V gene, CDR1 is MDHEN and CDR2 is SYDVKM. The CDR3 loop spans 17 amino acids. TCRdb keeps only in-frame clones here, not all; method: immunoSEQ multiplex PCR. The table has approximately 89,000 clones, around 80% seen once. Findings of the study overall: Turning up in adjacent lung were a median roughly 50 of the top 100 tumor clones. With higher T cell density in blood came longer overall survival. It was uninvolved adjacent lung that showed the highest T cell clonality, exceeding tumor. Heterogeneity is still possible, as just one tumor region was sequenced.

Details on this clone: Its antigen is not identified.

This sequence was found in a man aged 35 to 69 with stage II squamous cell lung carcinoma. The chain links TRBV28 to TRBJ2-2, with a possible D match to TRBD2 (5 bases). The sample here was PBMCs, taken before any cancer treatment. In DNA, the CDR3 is TGTGCCAGCAGTTTTGCGGGTGTGGGTTCGAACACCGGGGAGCTGTTTTTT. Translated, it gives CASSFAGVGSNTGELFF.